This TCR beta chain came from a study of blood T cell repertoires in COVID-19. Study background: From T cells, B-cell-depleted T cells, or PBMCs came the material, which was cDNA or gDNA.

As originally analysed: Estimates of nucleated cell counts were drawn from the amplification of reference gene primers. This table comes from immunoSEQ multiplex PCR, and its TCRdb copy is limited to in-frame clones, with some not included. V and J calls plus clone size are reproduced from that table; the DNA served to infer D and trimming. This sample has about 96,000 clones; over 60% occur once, and the top ten carry roughly 8.6%. CDR1 and CDR2 (germline): MRHNA, SNTAGT. V lost 6 bases and J lost 3; bases outside the gene matches: 4. This CDR3 is 14 amino acids long. Sequencing input: peripheral blood. This receptor was obtained from a man aged 50-59 years who had recovered from COVID-19. V is TRBV6-4 and J is TRBJ1-1; 10 bases are shared with TRBD1. Here the CDR3 DNA reads TGTGCCAGCAGGAGGGACAGGGGTTACACTGAAGCTTTCTTT. Its translation is CASRRDRGYTEAFF.